This paragraph covers one TCR beta chain sequence. Its antigen is currently not known. Nothing much larger sits one base from this clone, and base qualities are not available. The study was a case-control design nested within a healthcare worker cohort in London, UK, with weekly nasopharyngeal swab PCR tests and blood sampling. Between 23 and 31 March 2020, the week of the UK lockdown, healthcare workers were enrolled and then followed up weekly for as long as 16 weeks. The data derive from a study of early T cells in non-severe SARS-CoV-2 infection (dated by TCRdb to about 2021). Regarding the research as a whole: TCR sequencing used bulk RNA from unsorted whole blood, so alpha and beta chains could not be paired.

Study-wide findings and limitations: VDJdb matching was skewed toward anti-spike CD8 responses and likely underestimated virus-specific expansions, missing private and CD4 specificities.

The protocol used for the library was 5' RACE. The sequencer was a NextSeq 500. Unique molecular identifiers were attached to individual cDNA molecules in the TCR library protocol so that sequencing error and PCR bias could be corrected. Both TCR alpha and beta chains were sequenced, and tight co-correlation was observed between alpha and beta sequence abundances in each sample. As for the authors' bioinformatics: V gene, J gene and CDR3 annotation of TCR sequences was performed with Decombinator V4. TCRs were defined as expanded if a significant change between any two time points was detected under a Poisson model with p below 0.0001. TCR abundances were normalised to the total number of TCRs sequenced in each sample and reported as counts per million. MAIT TCRs were defined by TRAV1-2 paired with TRAJ12, TRAJ20 or TRAJ33, and iNKT TCRs by TRAV10 paired with TRAJ18. VDJdb, accessed 1 November 2021, was searched for CMV, EBV and SARS-CoV-2 annotated TCRs, excluding TCRs annotated for multiple antigens. TCRdb's own reprocessing of the public reads used fastp at Q25 and MiXCR and kept productive beta chains. A single entry per CDR3 protein holds the most common genes and DNA from its merged rows. TCRdb, rather than the study authors, made the V and J calls. Within this sample are about 71,000 distinct CDR3 sequences, with roughly 12% of them counted one time only. Jointly, the top ten make up around 2.9% of the sample.

V was cut back by 7 bases and J by 0 bases, leaving a gap of 7 bases between them. Taken from cysteine to phenylalanine, the CDR3 has 13 residues. Left in the record is the CDR3 DNA by itself, 39 bases read in frame from the first base. The germline V gene (reference sequence) supplies CDR1 WNHNN and CDR2 SYGVQD. The rearrangement combines TRBV10-1 with TRBJ1-3; no D gene call is confident. Sequences were derived from whole blood, sampled at baseline. The TCR sequence derives from an adult who was a healthcare worker with PCR-confirmed SARS-CoV-2 infection or an uninfected control (not recorded which). Here the CDR3 is given as CASTGGSGNTIYF. The DNA sequence is as follows: TGCGCCAGCACAGGAGGCTCTGGAAACACCATATATTTT.